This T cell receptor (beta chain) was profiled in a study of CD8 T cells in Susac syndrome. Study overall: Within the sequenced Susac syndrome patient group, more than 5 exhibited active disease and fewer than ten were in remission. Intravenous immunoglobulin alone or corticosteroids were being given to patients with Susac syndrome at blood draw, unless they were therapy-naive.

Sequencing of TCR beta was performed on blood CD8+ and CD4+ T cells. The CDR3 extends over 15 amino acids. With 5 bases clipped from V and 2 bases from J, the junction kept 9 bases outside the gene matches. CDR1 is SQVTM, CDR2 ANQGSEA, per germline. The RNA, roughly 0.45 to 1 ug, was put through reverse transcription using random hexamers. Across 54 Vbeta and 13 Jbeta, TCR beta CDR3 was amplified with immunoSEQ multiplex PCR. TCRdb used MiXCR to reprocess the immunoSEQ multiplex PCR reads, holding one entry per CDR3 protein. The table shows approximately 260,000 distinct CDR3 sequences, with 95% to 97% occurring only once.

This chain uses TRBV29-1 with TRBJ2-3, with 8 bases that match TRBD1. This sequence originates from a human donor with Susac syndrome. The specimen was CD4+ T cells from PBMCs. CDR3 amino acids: CSVPLAGGPTDTQYF. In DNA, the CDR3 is TGCAGCGTTCCCCTCGCAGGGGGCCCCACAGATACGCAGTATTTT.